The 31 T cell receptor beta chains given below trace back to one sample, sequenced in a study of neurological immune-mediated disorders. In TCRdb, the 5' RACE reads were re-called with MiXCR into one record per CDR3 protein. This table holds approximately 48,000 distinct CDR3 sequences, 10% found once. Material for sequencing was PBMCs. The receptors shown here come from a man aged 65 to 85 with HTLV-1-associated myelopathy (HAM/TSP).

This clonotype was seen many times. The CDR3 region is CATSDPGTGDQPQHF. CDR3 DNA: TGTGCCACCAGTGATCCCGGGACAGGGGACCAGCCCCAGCATTTT. This sequence joins TRBV24-1 and TRBJ1-5, with TRBD1 matching over 10 bases. CDR3 length: 15 residues. Germline CDR1 is KGHDR and CDR2 is SFDVKD. Losses at the gene ends were 3 bases for V and 7 bases for J; bases not matched to a gene: 5.

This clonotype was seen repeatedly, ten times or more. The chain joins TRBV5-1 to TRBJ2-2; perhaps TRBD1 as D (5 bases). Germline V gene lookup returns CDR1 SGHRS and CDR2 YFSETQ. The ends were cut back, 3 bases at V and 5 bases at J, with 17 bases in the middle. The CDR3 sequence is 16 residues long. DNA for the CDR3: TGCGCCAGCAGCTATGAGCAGGGAATAACGACCGGGGAGCTGTTTTTT. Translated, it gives CASSYEQGITTGELFF.

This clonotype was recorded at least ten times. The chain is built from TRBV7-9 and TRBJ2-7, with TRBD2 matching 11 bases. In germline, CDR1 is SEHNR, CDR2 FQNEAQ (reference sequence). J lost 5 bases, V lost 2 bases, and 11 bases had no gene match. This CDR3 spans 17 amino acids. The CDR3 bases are TGTGCCAGCAGCTTATGGACGAGGGGACTAGCGGCTCACGAGCAGTACTTC. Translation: CASSLWTRGLAAHEQYF.

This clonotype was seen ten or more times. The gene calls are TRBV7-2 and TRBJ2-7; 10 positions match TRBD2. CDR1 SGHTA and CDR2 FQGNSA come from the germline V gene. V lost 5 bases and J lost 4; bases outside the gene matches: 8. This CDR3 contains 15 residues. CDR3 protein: CASSTRAGGPYEQYF. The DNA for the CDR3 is TGTGCCAGCAGCACTCGAGCGGGAGGGCCGTACGAGCAGTACTTC.

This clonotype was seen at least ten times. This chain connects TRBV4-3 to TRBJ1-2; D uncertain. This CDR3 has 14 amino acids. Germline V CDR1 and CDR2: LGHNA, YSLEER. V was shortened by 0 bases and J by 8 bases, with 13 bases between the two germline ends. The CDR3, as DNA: TGCGCCAGCAGCCAAGATGGGAGGACGAGAGGCTACACCTTC. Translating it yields CASSQDGRTRGYTF.

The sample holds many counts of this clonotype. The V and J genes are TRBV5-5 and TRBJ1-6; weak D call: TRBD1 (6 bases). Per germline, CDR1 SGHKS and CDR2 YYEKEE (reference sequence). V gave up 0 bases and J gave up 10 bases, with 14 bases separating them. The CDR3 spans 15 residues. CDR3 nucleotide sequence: TGTGCCAGCAGCTTGGCGGGGGGCCAAACCTCACCCCTCCACTTT. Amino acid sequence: CASSLAGGQTSPLHF.

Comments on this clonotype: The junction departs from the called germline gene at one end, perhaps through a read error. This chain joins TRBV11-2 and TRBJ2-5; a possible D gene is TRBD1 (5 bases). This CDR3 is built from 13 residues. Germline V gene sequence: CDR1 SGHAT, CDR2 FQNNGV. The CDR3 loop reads CACRVGATKAQYF. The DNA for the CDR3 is TGTGCCTGCAGGGTAGGGGCCACGAAGGCCCAGTACTTC.

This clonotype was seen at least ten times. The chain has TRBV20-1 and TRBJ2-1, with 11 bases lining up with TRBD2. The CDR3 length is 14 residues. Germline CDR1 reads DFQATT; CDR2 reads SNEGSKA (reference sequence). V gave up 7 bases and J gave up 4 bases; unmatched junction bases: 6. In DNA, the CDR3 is TGCAGTGAAGTACGACTAGCGGGATACAATGAGCAGTTCTTC. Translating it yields CSEVRLAGYNEQFF.

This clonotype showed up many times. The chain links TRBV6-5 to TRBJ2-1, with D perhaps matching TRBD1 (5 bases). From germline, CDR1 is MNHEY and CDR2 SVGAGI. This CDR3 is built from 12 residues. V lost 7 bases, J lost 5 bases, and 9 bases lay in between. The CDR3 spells CASTTANNEQFF. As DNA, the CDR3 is TGTGCCAGCACGACAGCCAACAATGAGCAGTTCTTC.

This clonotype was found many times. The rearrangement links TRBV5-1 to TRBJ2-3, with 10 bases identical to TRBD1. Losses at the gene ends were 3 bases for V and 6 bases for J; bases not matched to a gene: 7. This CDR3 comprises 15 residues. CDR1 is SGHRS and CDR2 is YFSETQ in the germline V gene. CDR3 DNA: TGCGCCAGCAGCTACGGGACAGGGGTCGGGGATACGCAGTATTTT. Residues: CASSYGTGVGDTQYF.

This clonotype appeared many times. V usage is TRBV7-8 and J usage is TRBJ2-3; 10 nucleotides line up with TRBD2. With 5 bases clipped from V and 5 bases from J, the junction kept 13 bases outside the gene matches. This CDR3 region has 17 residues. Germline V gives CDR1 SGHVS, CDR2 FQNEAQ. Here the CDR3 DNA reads TGTGCCAGCAGCCTCCTAGCGGGAGCCCAGATTGTAGATACGCAGTATTTT. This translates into CASSLLAGAQIVDTQYF. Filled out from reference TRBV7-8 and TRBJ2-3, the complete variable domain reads GAGVSQSPRYKVAKRGQDVALRCDPISGHVSLFWYQQALGQGPEFLTYFQNEAQLDKSGLPSDRFFAERPEGSVSTLKIQRTQQEDSAVYLCASSLLAGAQIVDTQYFGPGTRLTVL.

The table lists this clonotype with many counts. CDR3 nucleotide sequence: TGCGCCAGCAGCCCATGGACTAGCGGGGGGTTAGCCAATACGCAGTATTTT. Protein: CASSPWTSGGLANTQYF. V gene TRBV4-1 combines with J gene TRBJ2-3, with 14 bases lining up with TRBD2. Germline CDR1 is MGHRA and CDR2 is YSYEKL. The CDR3 loop spans 17 amino acids. V dropped 4 bases and J dropped 7; count of bases not matched to a gene: 10.

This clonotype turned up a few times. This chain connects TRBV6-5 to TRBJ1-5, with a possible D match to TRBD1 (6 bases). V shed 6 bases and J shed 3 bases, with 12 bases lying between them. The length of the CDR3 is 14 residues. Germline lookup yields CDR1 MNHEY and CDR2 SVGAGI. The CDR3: CASRAGTINQPQHF. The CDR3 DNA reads TGTGCCAGCAGAGCCGGGACAATCAATCAGCCCCAGCATTTT.

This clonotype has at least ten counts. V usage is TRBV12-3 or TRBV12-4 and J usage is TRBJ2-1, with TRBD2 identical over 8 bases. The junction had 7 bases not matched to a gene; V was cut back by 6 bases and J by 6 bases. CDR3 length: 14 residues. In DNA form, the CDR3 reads TGTGCCAGCAGCCCCGGGACTAGTCCCAATGAGCAGTTCTTC. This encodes CASSPGTSPNEQFF.

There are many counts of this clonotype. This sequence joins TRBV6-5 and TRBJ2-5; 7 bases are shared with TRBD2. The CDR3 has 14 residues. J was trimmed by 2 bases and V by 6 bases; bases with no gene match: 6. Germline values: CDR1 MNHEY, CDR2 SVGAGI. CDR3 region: CASSPAGEQETQYF. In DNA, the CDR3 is TGTGCCAGCAGCCCGGCGGGGGAACAAGAGACCCAGTACTTC.

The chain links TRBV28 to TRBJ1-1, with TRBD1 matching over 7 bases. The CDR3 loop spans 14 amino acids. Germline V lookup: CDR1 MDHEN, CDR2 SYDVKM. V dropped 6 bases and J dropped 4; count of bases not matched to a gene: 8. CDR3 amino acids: CASRTGPLSTEAFF. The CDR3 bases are TGTGCCAGCAGGACAGGGCCCCTGAGCACTGAAGCTTTCTTT.

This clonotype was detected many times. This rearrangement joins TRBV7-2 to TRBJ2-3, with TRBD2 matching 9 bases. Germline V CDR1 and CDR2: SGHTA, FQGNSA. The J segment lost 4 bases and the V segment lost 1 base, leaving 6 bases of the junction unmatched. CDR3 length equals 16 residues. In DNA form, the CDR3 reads TGTGCCAGCAGCTTAGGGGCGGGAGGGGTTGCAGATACGCAGTATTTT. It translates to CASSLGAGGVADTQYF.

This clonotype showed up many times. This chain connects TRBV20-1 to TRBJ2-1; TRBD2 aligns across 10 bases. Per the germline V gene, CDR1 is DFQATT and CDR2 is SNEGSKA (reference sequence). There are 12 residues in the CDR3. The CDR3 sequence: CGGTSVYNEQFF. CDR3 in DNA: TGCGGGGGGACTAGCGTCTACAATGAGCAGTTCTTC.

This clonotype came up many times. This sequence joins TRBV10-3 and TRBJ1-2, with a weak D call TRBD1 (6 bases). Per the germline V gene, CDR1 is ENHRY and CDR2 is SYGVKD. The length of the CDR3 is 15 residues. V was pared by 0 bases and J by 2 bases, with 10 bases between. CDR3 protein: CAISESLGGNYGYTF. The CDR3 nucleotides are TGTGCCATCAGTGAGTCGTTAGGGGGAAACTATGGCTACACCTTC.

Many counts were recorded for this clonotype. The CDR3 loop is CASILGFNEQFF. As DNA, the CDR3 is TGTGCCAGCATCTTGGGGTTCAATGAGCAGTTCTTC. V and J are TRBV12-3 or TRBV12-4 and TRBJ2-1; D is ambiguous. Trimming shortened V by 7 bases and J by 6 bases, and 10 bases separated the two germline ends. There are 12 residues in the CDR3.

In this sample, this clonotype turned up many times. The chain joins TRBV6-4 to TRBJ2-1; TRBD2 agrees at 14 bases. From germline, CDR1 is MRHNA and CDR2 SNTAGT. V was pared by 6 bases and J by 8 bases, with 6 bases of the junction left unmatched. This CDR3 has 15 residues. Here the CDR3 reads CASSRTSGRLDEQFF. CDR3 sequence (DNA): TGTGCCAGCAGCAGGACTAGCGGGAGGTTAGATGAGCAGTTCTTC.

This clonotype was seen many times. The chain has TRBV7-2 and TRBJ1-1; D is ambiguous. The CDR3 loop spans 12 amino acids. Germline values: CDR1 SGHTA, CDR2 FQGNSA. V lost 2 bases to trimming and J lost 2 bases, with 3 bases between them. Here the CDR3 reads CASSLSNTEAFF. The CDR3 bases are TGTGCCAGCAGCTTAAGCAACACTGAAGCTTTCTTT.

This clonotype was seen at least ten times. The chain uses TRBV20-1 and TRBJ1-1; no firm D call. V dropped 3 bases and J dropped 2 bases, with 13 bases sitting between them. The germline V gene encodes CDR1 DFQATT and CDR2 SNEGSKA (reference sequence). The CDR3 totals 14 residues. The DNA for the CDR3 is TGCAGTGCTAGTGCCCAGCTACTTAACACTGAAGCTTTCTTT. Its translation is CSASAQLLNTEAFF.

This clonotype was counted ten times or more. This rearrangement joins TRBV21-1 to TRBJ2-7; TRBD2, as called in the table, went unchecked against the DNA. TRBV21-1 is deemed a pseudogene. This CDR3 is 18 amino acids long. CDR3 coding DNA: TGTGCCAGCAGCAGACCGACTAGCGGGAGAGGGCTCTCCTACGAGCAGTACTTC. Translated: CASSRPTSGRGLSYEQYF.

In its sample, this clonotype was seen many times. The chain's CDR3 is CASSRGTEYGYTF. The CDR3 nucleotides read TGCGCCAGCAGCCGCGGGACAGAGTATGGCTACACCTTC. V usage is TRBV5-1 and J usage is TRBJ1-2; 7 nucleotides match TRBD1. V was pared by 4 bases and J by 5 bases, with 5 bases of the junction left unmatched. The germline gives CDR1 SGHRS, CDR2 YFSETQ. The CDR3 runs 13 residues.

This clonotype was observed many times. This chain's CDR3 is CAINDRGFNEKLFF. The CDR3 DNA reads TGTGCCATCAACGACAGGGGATTTAATGAAAAACTGTTTTTT. The V gene is TRBV10-3, the J gene TRBJ1-4; 8 bases match TRBD1. The CDR3 extends over 14 amino acids. After removal of 7 bases from V and 4 bases from J, the junction contained 5 bases not matched to a gene. Per the germline V gene, CDR1 is ENHRY and CDR2 is SYGVKD.

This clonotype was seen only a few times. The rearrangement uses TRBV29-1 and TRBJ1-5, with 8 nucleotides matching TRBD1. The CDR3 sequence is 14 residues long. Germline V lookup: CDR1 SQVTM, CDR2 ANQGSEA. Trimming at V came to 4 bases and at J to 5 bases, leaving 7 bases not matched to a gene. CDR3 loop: CSVVGQGGDQPQHF. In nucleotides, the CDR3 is TGCAGCGTTGTAGGACAGGGAGGGGATCAGCCCCAGCATTTT. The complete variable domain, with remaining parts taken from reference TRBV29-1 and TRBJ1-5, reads SAVISQKPSRDICQRGTSLTIQCQVDSQVTMMFWYRQQPGQSLTLIATANQGSEATYESGFVIDKFPISRPNLTFSTLTVSNMSPEDSSIYLCSVVGQGGDQPQHFGDGTRLSIL.

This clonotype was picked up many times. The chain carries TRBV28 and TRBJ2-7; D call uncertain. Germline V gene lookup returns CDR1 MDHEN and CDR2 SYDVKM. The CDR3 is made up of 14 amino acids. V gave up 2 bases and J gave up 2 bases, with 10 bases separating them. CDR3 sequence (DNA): TGTGCCAGCAGTTTACAAGGACGGCCCTACGAGCAGTACTTC. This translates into CASSLQGRPYEQYF.

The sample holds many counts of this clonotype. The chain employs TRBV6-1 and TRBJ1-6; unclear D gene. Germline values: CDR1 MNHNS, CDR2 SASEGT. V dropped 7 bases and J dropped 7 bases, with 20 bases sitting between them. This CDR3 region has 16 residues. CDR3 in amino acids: CASISGGRLGNSPLHF. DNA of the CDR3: TGTGCCAGCATCTCAGGAGGGCGCCTAGGGAATTCACCCCTCCACTTT.

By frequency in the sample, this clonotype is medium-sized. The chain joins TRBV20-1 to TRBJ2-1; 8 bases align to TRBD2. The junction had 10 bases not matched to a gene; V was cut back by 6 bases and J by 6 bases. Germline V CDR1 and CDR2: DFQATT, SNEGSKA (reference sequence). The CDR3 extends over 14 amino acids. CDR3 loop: CSANEAGVGNEQFF. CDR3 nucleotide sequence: TGCAGTGCCAATGAAGCGGGAGTGGGCAATGAGCAGTTCTTC.

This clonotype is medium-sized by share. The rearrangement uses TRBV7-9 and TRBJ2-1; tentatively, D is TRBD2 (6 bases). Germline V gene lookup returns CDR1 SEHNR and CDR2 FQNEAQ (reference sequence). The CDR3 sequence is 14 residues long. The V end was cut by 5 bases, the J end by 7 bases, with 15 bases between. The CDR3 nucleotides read TGTGCCAGCAGCACGGGAGTATCGGGGAATGAGCAGTTCTTC. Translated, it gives CASSTGVSGNEQFF. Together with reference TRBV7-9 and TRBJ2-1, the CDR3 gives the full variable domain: DTGVSQNPRHKITKRGQNVTFRCDPISEHNRLYWYRQTLGQGPEFLTYFQNEAQLEKSRLLSDRFSAERPKGSFSTLEIQRTEQGDSAMYLCASSTGVSGNEQFFGPGTRLTVL.